This TCR beta chain was captured in a study of blood T cell repertoires in COVID-19. At the level of the study: T cells, B-cell-depleted T cells, or PBMCs supplied cDNA or gDNA.

Participants came from about two dozen US areas, aged about 18 to 89 years. Clinical history reported by participants formed the basis on which cohorts were assigned. Authors' processing steps: Amplifying reference gene primers gave estimates of nucleated cell counts. Sequencing used immunoSEQ multiplex PCR; TCRdb keeps in-frame clones, though not all of them. That table gives V, J and clone size, and the DNA gave D and trimming. The table shows 270,000 or so clones, with roughly 81% occurring only once. The V gene's germline CDR1 is KGHSH and CDR2 LQKENI. This CDR3 is 13 amino acids long. V was pared by 6 bases and J by 4 bases, with 13 bases between.

The sequenced sample consisted of PBMCs or T cells enriched from blood (not recorded which). This chain uses TRBV18 with TRBJ2-7; D is unresolved. The receptor was derived from a woman aged 45-65 years who had been exposed to COVID-19. CDR3 in amino acids: CASSNQQDYEQYF. Here the CDR3 DNA reads TGTGCCAGCTCCAACCAGCAGGATTACGAGCAGTACTTC.